Below, 8 T cell receptor beta chains from the same sample are listed, as sequenced in a study of blood T cell repertoires in COVID-19. The protocol was immunoSEQ multiplex PCR, while the TCRdb copy is restricted to in-frame clones and leaves out a portion. Seen here are about 260,000 clones, approximately 90% observed once, and the top ten hold 2.5% to 3%. Source material: PBMCs or T cells enriched from blood (not recorded which). Receptors originate from a man aged 40-49 years who had been exposed to COVID-19.

This clone was observed a single time. The V gene is TRBV28, the J gene TRBJ2-2, with 7 bases that match TRBD2. Germline V gene data show CDR1 as MDHEN and CDR2 as SYDVKM. J gave up 6 bases and V 2 bases, and 6 bases lay outside the gene matches. This CDR3 comprises 15 residues. The CDR3 loop is CASSLMAGAAGELFF. CDR3 in DNA: TGTGCCAGCAGTTTAATGGCGGGAGCCGCCGGGGAGCTGTTTTTT. The variable domain in full, with the rest retrieved from reference TRBV28 and TRBJ2-2, is DVKVTQSSRYLVKRTGEKVFLECVQDMDHENMFWYRQDPGLGLRLIYFSYDVKMKEKGDIPEGYSVSREKKERFSLILESASTNQTSMYLCASSLMAGAAGELFFGEGSRLTVL.

The CDR3, as DNA: TGTGCCAGCAGTTCCCAAGACAGTATTCTAAGGGTGCCCCTCCACTTT. Protein sequence: CASSSQDSILRVPLHF. This sequence joins TRBV28 and TRBJ1-6, with a tentative D call TRBD1 (5 bases). CDR3 length: 16 residues. V was cut by 4 bases and J by 13 bases, with 23 bases left in between. Germline V gene lookup returns CDR1 MDHEN and CDR2 SYDVKM.

CDR3 region: CATSDPGQGIYEQYF. CDR3 DNA sequence: TGTGCCACCAGTGACCCAGGACAGGGGATCTACGAGCAGTACTTC. J is TRBJ2-7 and V is TRBV24-1; 9 bases agree with TRBD1. The V and J ends lost 4 bases and 3 bases, in that order; junction bases with no gene match: 6. Looked up from germline, CDR1 is KGHDR and CDR2 is SFDVKD. This CDR3 region has 15 residues.

This clone has a single count. The CDR3 sequence is CATSDPNDFSGNTIYF. The CDR3 bases are TGTGCCACCAGTGACCCTAACGACTTCTCTGGAAACACCATATATTTT. V usage is TRBV24-1 and J usage is TRBJ1-3, with no clear D. Germline assignment: CDR1 KGHDR and CDR2 SFDVKD. CDR3 length equals 16 residues. The germline V and J ends were trimmed by 4 bases and 0 bases, with 12 bases remaining between them.

The CDR3 coding sequence is TGTGCCAGTAGTCCGCGGGGGACAGGGGGGATCGAGAGGCCCCAGCATTTT. It encodes CASSPRGTGGIERPQHF. The chain uses TRBV19 and TRBJ1-5; 11 bases match TRBD1. This CDR3 spans 17 amino acids. V was clipped by 5 bases and J by 9 bases; unmatched bases: 15. Germline V lookup: CDR1 LNHDA, CDR2 SQIVND (reference sequence).

The rearrangement links TRBV28 to TRBJ1-1, with no clear D. CDR1 MDHEN and CDR2 SYDVKM come from the germline V gene. The length of the CDR3 is 13 residues. V was cut by 7 bases and J by 1 base, with 10 bases left in between. CDR3 amino acids: CASNERRNTEAFF. In DNA form, the CDR3 reads TGTGCCAGCAACGAAAGGAGGAACACTGAAGCTTTCTTT.

This chain joins TRBV9 and TRBJ2-5; 10 nucleotides agree with TRBD1. Trimming at V came to 1 base and at J to 2 bases, leaving 8 bases not matched to a gene. CDR1 is SGDLS, CDR2 YYNGEE, per germline. The CDR3 consists of 17 residues. The CDR3 nucleotides are TGTGCCAGCAGCGTACACGGGGCGGGACAGGGGCAAGAGACCCAGTACTTC. Amino acids: CASSVHGAGQGQETQYF.

This chain connects TRBV11-2 to TRBJ1-1, with unresolved D. Germline lookup yields CDR1 SGHAT and CDR2 FQNNGV. This CDR3 is 18 amino acids long. With 3 bases removed from V and 4 bases from J, the gap between germline ends came to 24 bases. The CDR3 reads CASSFYAGSGSGGTEAFF. The CDR3 DNA reads TGTGCCAGCAGCTTTTATGCGGGTAGCGGTTCTGGAGGCACTGAAGCTTTCTTT.